This T cell receptor (beta chain) appears in the sequencing data of a study of Ad26.COV2.S vaccination and SARS-CoV-2 variants. Across the whole study: Each vaccinee took Ad26.COV2.S intramuscularly, once or twice 56 days apart. Whole-study results and caveats: Possibly, TCR breadth and depth analyses underestimated total T cell responses. The study found similar non-spike TCR breadth in vaccine and placebo recipients. Individuals receiving vaccine had higher spike-specific TCR breadth than placebo recipients did.

Noted treatment: some 20 received Ad26.COV2.S at low or high dose, single or two shots; a few received placebo; per-sample allocation not given. Sampling happened 63 days after the first vaccine or placebo injection. Trimming pared 7 bases from V and 4 bases from J, leaving 22 bases between. This CDR3 has 16 amino acids. Looked up from germline, CDR1 is SNHLY and CDR2 is FYNNEI. This clone was recorded only once. Its antigen is not known. Clones were sequenced by immunoSEQ multiplex PCR, and TCRdb holds only the in-frame ones, with some missing. The sample includes roughly 380,000 clones, over 75% seen only once; the top ten take less than 4%.

The chain recombines TRBV2 with TRBJ1-1; possibly TRBD1 for D (5 bases). The specimen comprised peripheral blood, sampled in a trial of Ad26.COV2.S vaccine versus placebo. The receptor was derived from a person aged 18-65 years who received the Ad26.COV2.S COVID-19 vaccine or a placebo. CDR3 region: CASTPSLGSGGTEAFF. For the CDR3, the DNA is TGTGCCAGCACCCCGTCGTTGGGTTCGGGGGGCACTGAAGCTTTCTTT. The full variable domain, rest sourced from reference TRBV2 and TRBJ1-1, is EPEVTQTPSHQVTQMGQEVILRCVPISNHLYFYWYRQILGQKVEFLVSFYNNEISEKSEIFDDQFSVERPDGSNFTLKIRSTKLEDSAMYFCASTPSLGSGGTEAFFGQGTRLTVV.